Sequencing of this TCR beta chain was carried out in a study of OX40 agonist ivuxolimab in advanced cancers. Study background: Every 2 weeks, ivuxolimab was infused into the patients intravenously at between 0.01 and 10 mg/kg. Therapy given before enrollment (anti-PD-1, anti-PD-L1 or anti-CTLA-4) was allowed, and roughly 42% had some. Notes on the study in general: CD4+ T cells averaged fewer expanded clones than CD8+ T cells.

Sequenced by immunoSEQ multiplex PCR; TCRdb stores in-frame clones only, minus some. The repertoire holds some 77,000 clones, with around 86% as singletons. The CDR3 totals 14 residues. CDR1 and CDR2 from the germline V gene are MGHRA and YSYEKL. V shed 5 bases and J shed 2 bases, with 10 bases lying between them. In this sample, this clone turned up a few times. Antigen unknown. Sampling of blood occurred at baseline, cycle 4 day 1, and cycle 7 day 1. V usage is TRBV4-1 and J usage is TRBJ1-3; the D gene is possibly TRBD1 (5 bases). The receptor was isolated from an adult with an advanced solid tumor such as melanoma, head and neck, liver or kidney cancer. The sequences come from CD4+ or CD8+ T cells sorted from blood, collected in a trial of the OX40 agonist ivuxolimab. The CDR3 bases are TGCGCCAGCAGCGCAGGGCTGCCTGGAAACACCATATATTTT. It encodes CASSAGLPGNTIYF.